This T cell receptor beta chain derives from a study of T cells in Graves' hyperthyroidism and ophthalmopathy. V lost 0 bases, J lost 5 bases, and 10 bases lay in between. This CDR3 is 15 amino acids long. Germline V gene data show CDR1 as MNHNS and CDR2 as SASEGT. Exclusion followed for patients with uncontrolled infection, other autoimmune disease, pregnancy or lactation. In making diagnoses, clinical symptoms, serum thyroxine and TRAb, thyroid ultrasound and orbital computed tomography were all used. Fresh peripheral blood, about 9.9 ml, yielded the PBMCs. RNA transcripts provided the source from which TCR beta CDR3 regions were amplified. HTBI primers were the set used in a first-round RT-PCR of the TCR CDR3. TCRdb passed the multiplex PCR reads through MiXCR, listing each CDR3 protein once. Here the sample spans around 690,000 distinct CDR3 sequences, 17% being singletons. The table lists this clonotype with many counts.

The sample consisted of blood. This receptor was obtained from a man aged 50-60 years with Graves' hyperthyroidism. This rearrangement joins TRBV6-1 to TRBJ2-2, with D unresolved. The CDR3 loop reads CASSEAGIPTGELFF. CDR3 nucleotide sequence: TGTGCCAGCAGTGAAGCGGGTATTCCAACCGGGGAGCTGTTTTTT.